This TCR beta chain was identified in a study of T cell responses to AZD1222 COVID-19 vaccine. After removal of 1 base from V and 0 bases from J, the junction contained 8 bases not matched to a gene. This CDR3 has 20 amino acids. Germline CDR1 and CDR2: SGHTA and FQGTGA. A remark on this clone: The antigen remains undetermined.

Study-wide results and limits: Sampled repertoires all dated from after the peak T cell response. Mostly white British, mostly female donors; authors suggested clonal diversity may be underestimated.

Sequencing was performed with immunoSEQ multiplex PCR; in TCRdb, only in-frame clones are kept and a portion is missing. Among roughly 150,000 clones, about 85% were seen once, and the ten largest hold roughly 7%. The sequences come from peripheral blood, collected after recovery from COVID-19. The sequence was obtained from an adult who had recovered from COVID-19. V usage is TRBV7-3 and J usage is TRBJ2-6; 11 bases align to TRBD2. This chain's CDR3 is CASSLRASGGPSSGANVLTF. The CDR3 DNA reads TGTGCCAGCAGCTTAAGGGCTAGCGGGGGGCCAAGCTCTGGGGCCAACGTCCTGACTTTC.